These 29 T cell receptor beta chains were all obtained from the same sample, sequenced in a study of neurological immune-mediated disorders. Each CDR3 protein is one row after TCRdb ran MiXCR on the 5' RACE reads. In the table there are 28,000 or so distinct CDR3 sequences, 9% to 15% of which are singletons. Material for sequencing was PBMCs. The receptor source for this set is a man aged 55-75 years in good health.

This clonotype was recorded at least ten times. This chain connects TRBV7-2 to TRBJ2-1, with D perhaps TRBD2 (5 bases). This CDR3 comprises 13 residues. CDR1 SGHTA and CDR2 FQGNSA come from the germline V gene. V dropped 3 bases and J dropped 7 bases, with 10 bases sitting between them. CDR3 nucleotide sequence: TGTGCCAGCAGCTTCCCGGGATCTAATGAGCAGTTCTTC. Translation gives CASSFPGSNEQFF.

This clonotype was picked up many times. The chain uses TRBV7-2 and TRBJ2-1; D gene uncertain. V lost 2 bases to trimming and J lost 6 bases, with 8 bases between them. This CDR3 is built from 13 residues. Germline CDR1 SGHTA, CDR2 FQGNSA. CDR3 in amino acids: CASSLIIGNEQFF. For the CDR3, the DNA is TGTGCCAGCAGCTTAATTATAGGCAATGAGCAGTTCTTC.

In its sample, this clonotype was seen many times. This sequence joins TRBV11-3 and TRBJ1-1, with a possible D match to TRBD1 (5 bases). This CDR3 comprises 14 residues. V was shortened by 1 base and J by 6 bases, with 12 bases between the two germline ends. Germline lookup yields CDR1 SGHNT and CDR2 YENEEA. The CDR3 region is CASSLGPGRAEAFF. The CDR3 DNA follows: TGTGCCAGCAGCTTAGGGCCAGGGCGGGCTGAAGCTTTCTTT.

This clonotype occurred many times. The chain recombines TRBV10-3 with TRBJ2-7; D perhaps matches TRBD2 (5 bases). The CDR3 has 14 residues. CDR1 is ENHRY and CDR2 is SYGVKD in the germline V gene. V was clipped by 3 bases and J by 4 bases, with 13 bases between them. CDR3 amino acids: CAISEEGVLYEQYF. CDR3 nucleotides: TGTGCCATCAGTGAAGAGGGTGTCCTTTACGAGCAGTACTTC.

This clonotype came up a few times. This sequence joins TRBV9 and TRBJ2-5, with 9 bases identical to TRBD2. CDR3 size: 16 residues. V lost 0 bases, J lost 2 bases, and 5 bases stayed unmatched. CDR1 and CDR2 (germline): SGDLS, YYNGEE. CDR3 sequence reads: CASSVGTGLAQETQYF. The CDR3 DNA follows: TGTGCCAGCAGCGTAGGCACAGGACTAGCGCAAGAGACCCAGTACTTC. Complete variable domain (other parts from reference TRBV9 and TRBJ2-5): DSGVTQTPKHLITATGQRVTLRCSPRSGDLSVYWYQQSLDQGLQFLIQYYNGEERAKGNILERFSAQQFPDLHSELNLSSLELGDSALYFCASSVGTGLAQETQYFGPGTRLLVL.

There are many counts of this clonotype. The chain carries TRBV20-1 and TRBJ2-3, with 8 nucleotides matching TRBD2. Trimming cost V 0 bases and J 5 bases; bases outside gene matches: 16. Looked up from germline, CDR1 is DFQATT and CDR2 is SNEGSKA (reference sequence). The CDR3 has 18 residues. The CDR3 protein is CSARDRRLGLAVRDTQYF. As DNA, the CDR3 is TGCAGTGCTAGAGATCGTAGACTAGGACTAGCAGTTAGAGATACGCAGTATTTT.

The chain recombines TRBV28 with TRBJ2-7, with D tentatively TRBD1 (5 bases). V was cut by 10 bases and J by 2 bases, with 12 bases left in between. Germline V gives CDR1 MDHEN, CDR2 SYDVKM. This CDR3 comprises 12 residues. CDR3 in amino acids: CATCRAPYEQYF. CDR3 DNA sequence: TGTGCCACCTGCAGGGCCCCCTACGAGCAGTACTTC. Supplemented by reference TRBV28 and TRBJ2-7, the full variable domain reads DVKVTQSSRYLVKRTGEKVFLECVQDMDHENMFWYRQDPGLGLRLIYFSYDVKMKEKGDIPEGYSVSREKKERFSLILESASTNQTSMYLCATCRAPYEQYFGPGTRLTVT.

This clonotype is medium-sized within its sample. This rearrangement joins TRBV5-1 to TRBJ2-1; D may be TRBD2 (5 bases). The CDR3 loop spans 15 amino acids. V lost 1 base and J lost 1, with 9 bases in between. Germline CDR1 is SGHRS and CDR2 is YFSETQ. CDR3 nucleotides: TGCGCCAGCAGCTTGAACGGGGAGTCCTACAATGAGCAGTTCTTC. This translates into CASSLNGESYNEQFF.

By sample share, this clonotype is medium-sized. The chain joins TRBV20-1 to TRBJ2-1; 9 positions match TRBD1. CDR1 is DFQATT, CDR2 SNEGSKA, per germline (reference sequence). The CDR3 consists of 16 residues. The V and J ends lost 5 bases and 1 base, in that order; junction bases with no gene match: 9. The CDR3, as DNA: TGCAGTGCTGGGGGGACAGGGAGAGGTTCCTACAATGAGCAGTTCTTC. Protein product: CSAGGTGRGSYNEQFF.

The rearrangement joins TRBV12-3 or TRBV12-4 to TRBJ2-5; D unclear. V lost 8 bases and J lost 4, with 14 bases in between. The CDR3 sequence is 13 residues long. The CDR3 protein is CASLRLQGETQYF. CDR3 nucleotides: TGTGCCAGCTTAAGGTTGCAAGGAGAGACCCAGTACTTC.

At least ten counts were recorded for this clonotype. This rearrangement joins TRBV12-3 or TRBV12-4 to TRBJ1-5, with 7 bases fitting TRBD1. The CDR3 is 14 residues long. V shed 6 bases, J shed 5 bases, and the junction held 7 bases outside the gene matches. The CDR3 DNA reads TGTGCCAGCAGCCTTGACAGGGTGGATCAGCCCCAGCATTTT. Residues: CASSLDRVDQPQHF.

This clonotype was seen ten or more times. The chain has TRBV29-1 and TRBJ2-7; 7 nucleotides agree with TRBD2. The V gene's germline CDR1 is SQVTM and CDR2 ANQGSEA. V shed 5 bases, J shed 0 bases, and the junction held 7 bases outside the gene matches. The length of the CDR3 is 14 residues. This CDR3 reads CSVKLAKSSYEQYF. In nucleotides, the CDR3 is TGCAGCGTTAAACTAGCGAAGAGCTCCTACGAGCAGTACTTC.

In this sample, this clonotype turned up many times. J is TRBJ1-5 and V is TRBV6-1, with D perhaps TRBD1 (5 bases). V shed 4 bases and J shed 6 bases, with 10 bases lying between them. This CDR3 region has 13 residues. Germline CDR1 is MNHNS and CDR2 is SASEGT. In DNA, the CDR3 is TGTGCCAGCAGTGGCAGGGAGGGTCAGCCCCAGCATTTT. This codes for CASSGREGQPQHF.

Only one count was recorded for this clonotype. It may be a read error: a sequence one base away is much more abundant. The conserved final phenylalanine or tryptophan is absent from the CDR3, which likely points to a read error. CDR3 sequence (DNA): TGCAGCGTTGGGTGGGAGTTCGCAGATACGCAGTATTCT. Translation gives CSVGWEFADTQYS. This chain connects TRBV29-1 to TRBJ2-3, with a weak D call TRBD2 (5 bases). V gave up 4 bases and J gave up 4 bases, with 12 bases separating them. CDR3 size: 13 residues. Per germline, CDR1 SQVTM and CDR2 ANQGSEA.

The chain links TRBV3-1 to TRBJ2-1; TRBD1 might be the D (6 bases). Germline V gene lookup returns CDR1 LGHDT and CDR2 YNNKEL (reference sequence). V was cut by 4 bases and J by 2 bases, with 21 bases left in between. CDR3 length: 18 amino acids. CDR3 loop: CASSPSQDRLWAYNEQFF. The CDR3 DNA reads TGTGCCAGCAGCCCCAGCCAGGACAGATTATGGGCCTACAATGAGCAGTTCTTC.

This clonotype was detected many times. The chain employs TRBV7-2 and TRBJ2-7, with D hard to call. Germline V gene sequence: CDR1 SGHTA, CDR2 FQGNSA. The CDR3 runs to 13 residues. V lost 2 bases to trimming and J lost 6 bases, with 11 bases between them. CDR3 residues: CASSLLTESEQYF. The DNA of the CDR3 is TGTGCCAGCAGCTTACTCACCGAATCCGAGCAGTACTTC.

This clonotype was recorded at least ten times. Sequence at one end of the junction differs from germline and may be a read error. In nucleotides, the CDR3 is TGTGCCAGCAGCGCGACCGGGACTAGGTGGTTCTTC. It yields the protein CASSATGTRWFF. The J gene is TRBJ2-5, the V gene TRBV7-8; TRBD2 aligns across 8 bases. This CDR3 has 12 residues. CDR1 SGHVS and CDR2 FQNEAQ come from the germline V gene.

This clonotype was detected many times. This chain joins TRBV20-1 and TRBJ2-1; 8 bases match TRBD2. There are 17 residues in the CDR3. The ends lost 0 bases at V and 4 bases at J; junction bases unmatched: 11. CDR1 and CDR2 (germline): DFQATT, SNEGSKA (reference sequence). CDR3 sequence: CSARDPSRGGLYNEQFF. The CDR3 DNA follows: TGCAGTGCTAGAGACCCCTCACGGGGGGGCCTGTACAATGAGCAGTTCTTC.

The sample holds many counts of this clonotype. The rearrangement joins TRBV18 to TRBJ2-7; TRBD1 matches at 9 bases. The CDR3 is 16 residues long. CDR1 KGHSH and CDR2 LQKENI come from the germline V gene. V lost 0 bases, J lost 3 bases, and 6 bases stayed unmatched. The CDR3 DNA is TGTGCCAGCTCACCACCATGGGACAGGGAAGGCTACGAGCAGTACTTC. It encodes CASSPPWDREGYEQYF.

This clonotype was recorded many times. The chain couples TRBV7-2 to TRBJ2-5; possibly TRBD1 or TRBD2 for D (5 bases each). V lost 4 bases and J 10 bases, leaving 16 bases between the germline ends. The CDR3 runs 13 residues. Germline V gene sequence: CDR1 SGHTA, CDR2 FQGNSA. The CDR3 DNA follows: TGTGCCAGCAGCTCACGGGACCCCCTATTCCAGTACTTC. Its protein is CASSSRDPLFQYF.

This clonotype came up many times. This rearrangement joins TRBV6-5 to TRBJ2-7; tentative D call: TRBD2 (6 bases). Trimming cost V 2 bases and J 6 bases, with 23 bases left between them. This CDR3 has 17 residues. CDR1 and CDR2 from the germline V gene are MNHEY and SVGAGI. CDR3 in amino acids: CASSYPRGTGDDREQYF. The CDR3 DNA follows: TGTGCCAGCAGTTACCCCCGGGGGACTGGTGATGATCGCGAGCAGTACTTC.

In its sample, this clonotype was seen many times. The V call is TRBV5-1, the J call TRBJ2-5; 12 nucleotides agree with TRBD2. Germline V lookup: CDR1 SGHRS, CDR2 YFSETQ. Unmatched junction bases numbered 8, after V lost 4 bases and J lost 13 bases. The CDR3 is made up of 13 amino acids. CDR3 sequence (DNA): TGCGCCAGCAGCCCTCTAGCGGGGGGGCCAAGGTACTTC. Translated: CASSPLAGGPRYF.

Within the sample, this clonotype is medium-sized (0.01 to 0.1%). J is TRBJ2-1 and V is TRBV7-2; TRBD2 agrees at 7 bases. This CDR3 is built from 13 residues. Germline loops: CDR1 SGHTA, CDR2 FQGNSA. Germline trimming cut 3 bases from V and 6 bases from J; bases unmatched to any gene: 2. The CDR3 region is CASSLGGVNEQFF. The CDR3 bases are TGTGCCAGCAGCTTGGGGGGGGTCAATGAGCAGTTCTTC.

This clonotype was counted at least ten times. This sequence joins TRBV6-2 or TRBV6-3 and TRBJ2-1; TRBD2 is a possible D gene (5 bases). There are 15 residues in the CDR3. Trimming pared 5 bases from V and 2 bases from J, leaving 13 bases between. Germline V gene sequence: CDR1 MNHEY, CDR2 SVGEGT. The CDR3 DNA is TGTGCCAGCAGTAGCGGTAGCTTCCCCTACAATGAGCAGTTCTTC. Its translation is CASSSGSFPYNEQFF.

This clonotype was seen ten or more times. The rearrangement uses TRBV4-3 and TRBJ2-7; D possibly uses TRBD1 or TRBD2 (5 bases each). Germline CDR1 and CDR2: LGHNA and YSLEER. V lost 1 base and J lost 3, with 7 bases in between. The CDR3 sequence is 13 residues long. CDR3 bases: TGCGCCAGCAGCCAAGCAGGGAGCTACGAGCAGTACTTC. Residues: CASSQAGSYEQYF.

This clonotype occurred many times. The chain joins TRBV5-1 to TRBJ2-7; D uncertain. Trimming stripped 0 bases from V and 0 bases from J, with 10 bases between. The CDR3 runs to 15 residues. Germline lookup yields CDR1 SGHRS and CDR2 YFSETQ. The CDR3 bases are TGCGCCAGCAGCTTGGGCCCAGGTAGCTCCTACGAGCAGTACTTC. It encodes CASSLGPGSSYEQYF. Full variable domain (missing parts from reference TRBV5-1 and TRBJ2-7): KAGVTQTPRYLIKTRGQQVTLSCSPISGHRSVSWYQQTPGQGLQFLFEYFSETQRNKGNFPGRFSGRQFSNSRSEMNVSTLELGDSALYLCASSLGPGSSYEQYFGPGTRLTVT.

This clonotype was found many times. The CDR3 loop is CASKGQGLDTEAFF. The CDR3 DNA sequence: TGTGCCAGCAAGGGGCAGGGATTGGACACTGAAGCTTTCTTT. J is TRBJ1-1 and V is TRBV2; a weak D match, TRBD1 (5 bases). Germline V gene data show CDR1 as SNHLY and CDR2 as FYNNEI. This CDR3 has 14 residues. Trimming took 7 bases from V and 3 from J, leaving 15 bases between them.

This clonotype was seen many times. CDR3 bases: TGCGCCAGCAGCTTGTATACCCACTTTCCTACGGAGCAGTACTTC. It codes for CASSLYTHFPTEQYF. The chain joins TRBV5-1 to TRBJ2-7; D uncertain. The V gene's germline CDR1 is SGHRS and CDR2 YFSETQ. CDR3 length equals 15 residues. Trimming removed 1 base at V and 7 bases at J, with 18 bases between.

This clonotype was observed a handful of times. This CDR3 reads CASSLAWAASGNTIYF. In nucleotides, the CDR3 is TGTGCCAGCAGCTTAGCGTGGGCTGCCTCTGGAAACACCATATATTTT. This rearrangement joins TRBV7-2 to TRBJ1-3; D uncertain. Looked up from germline, CDR1 is SGHTA and CDR2 is FQGNSA. Trimming pared 0 bases from V and 0 bases from J, leaving 9 bases between. This CDR3 is 16 amino acids long.